The T cell receptor beta chain described here comes from a study of T cell responses to AZD1222 COVID-19 vaccine. General study findings and limits: Spike was spanned by vaccine-associated CD4 TCRs, with dominance at 160-218 and 743-854. Repertoires were obtained solely post-peak T cell response. Close to half of spike-specific TCRs reportedly recognize unmutated variant regions.

Using immunoSEQ multiplex PCR, the repertoire was profiled, and TCRdb retains in-frame clones only, with some absent. The sample holds more than 110,000 clones. Per the germline V gene, CDR1 is MNHEY and CDR2 is SVGAGI. This CDR3 region has 12 residues. Trimming removed 5 bases from V and 6 bases from J, with 10 bases in between. Worth noting for this clone: Antigen specificity is unknown.

The rearrangement joins TRBV6-5 to TRBJ1-1, with D unresolved. This receptor was identified in an adult in good health. Sequencing was performed on peripheral blood. This CDR3 is CASSMTRAEAFF. CDR3 DNA sequence: TGTGCCAGCAGTATGACCCGAGCTGAAGCTTTCTTT.